This T cell receptor (beta chain) was captured by sequencing in a study of T cell clonality in common variable immunodeficiency. This clone has a count of ten or more. This table comes from immunoSEQ multiplex PCR, and its TCRdb copy is limited to in-frame clones, with some not included. The sample is made up of about 45,000 clones, none counted only once. The sequenced sample was peripheral blood mononuclear cells. The TCR originated in a person between 18 and 70 years old in good health.

The CDR3 reads CASSRGSTGRGAEAFF. The sequenced part of the CDR3 DNA is TGCGCCAGCAGCCGCGGATCAACAGGGAGGGGTGCTGAA. V gene TRBV5-1 combines with J gene TRBJ1-1, with D possibly TRBD1 on 6 matching bases. The CDR3 end is not reached by the read, which stops 3 residues before it; the germline J gene fills it in. Trimming cost V 4 bases and J 6 bases, with 22 bases left between them. The CDR3 spans 16 residues. In germline, CDR1 is SGHRS, CDR2 YFSETQ.